The 10 T cell receptor beta chains given below trace back to one sample, sequenced in a study of regulatory T cells in long-lasting Graves disease. Investigators prepared the TCR beta libraries by applying iRepertoire HTBI primers and Arm-PCR of CDR3 regions. TCRdb analysed the multiplex PCR reads with MiXCR anew, one entry per CDR3 protein. The sample lists around 450,000 distinct CDR3 sequences, 20% to 25% seen once, with roughly 7% in the top ten. Indicated time point: persistent/refractory GD, antithyroid drugs over 5 years with positive TRAb. Extracted RNA from PBMCs served as the source of the TCR library. This specimen was peripheral blood mononuclear cells (PBMCs), taken when the disease was refractory, from a patient treated with antithyroid drugs. These TCRs come from a female donor with Graves disease.

This clonotype came up many times. The CDR3 loop is CASSLGNRGYAEAFF. The CDR3 DNA reads TGTGCCAGCAGTTTAGGGAACAGGGGGTACGCTGAAGCTTTCTTT. The chain carries TRBV12-3 or TRBV12-4 and TRBJ1-1; 8 bases align to TRBD1. This CDR3 region has 15 residues. Trimming removed 1 base from V and 6 bases from J; junction bases left unmatched: 7.

This chain uses TRBV7-9 with TRBJ1-4; D is uncertain. This CDR3 has 16 amino acids. Trimming stripped 5 bases from V and 5 bases from J, with 18 bases between. Germline lookup yields CDR1 SEHNR and CDR2 FQNEAQ (reference sequence). CDR3 sequence reads: CASSKGPGGTNEKLFF. The DNA for the CDR3 is TGTGCCAGCAGCAAAGGCCCGGGAGGAACAAATGAAAAACTGTTTTTT.

The sample holds many counts of this clonotype. The gene calls are TRBV20-1 and TRBJ2-7, with 7 bases matching TRBD1. The CDR3 extends over 13 amino acids. With 6 bases clipped from V and 5 bases from J, the junction kept 10 bases outside the gene matches. Germline V gene lookup returns CDR1 DFQATT and CDR2 SNEGSKA (reference sequence). The CDR3: CSARDSPSDEQYF. Written as DNA, the CDR3 is TGCAGTGCACGGGACAGCCCGAGCGACGAGCAGTACTTC.

Many counts were recorded for this clonotype. V is TRBV3-1 and J is TRBJ1-6; D gene uncertain. Germline V gene lookup returns CDR1 LGHDT and CDR2 YNNKEL (reference sequence). V gave up 6 bases and J gave up 7 bases, with 16 bases separating them. The CDR3 is 15 residues long. The CDR3 loop reads CASRDLDGTNSPLHF. The CDR3 region has the DNA TGTGCCAGCAGAGACCTTGACGGCACGAATTCACCCCTCCACTTT.

V gene TRBV10-3 combines with J gene TRBJ1-5, with 8 bases that match TRBD1. The CDR3 runs to 15 residues. Looked up from germline, CDR1 is ENHRY and CDR2 is SYGVKD. Unmatched junction bases numbered 4, after V lost 3 bases and J lost 3 bases. The CDR3 sequence is CAISDGTGLNQPQHF. Here the CDR3 DNA reads TGTGCCATCAGTGATGGGACAGGCCTCAATCAGCCCCAGCATTTT.

This clonotype was recorded a few times. The chain has TRBV12-5 and TRBJ2-7; 8 bases align to TRBD1. Germline CDR1 LGHNT, CDR2 FRNRAP. CDR3 length: 15 amino acids. With 1 base clipped from V and 6 bases from J, the junction kept 8 bases outside the gene matches. CDR3 region: CASGLDIGTGSEQYF. CDR3 in DNA: TGTGCTAGTGGTTTGGATATTGGGACAGGCTCCGAGCAGTACTTC.

Many counts were recorded for this clonotype. V usage is TRBV13 and J usage is TRBJ2-7, with D possibly matching TRBD2 (6 bases). The CDR3 loop spans 13 amino acids. Per germline, CDR1 PRHDT and CDR2 FYEKMQ (reference sequence). V dropped 2 bases and J dropped 5 bases, with 10 bases sitting between them. In nucleotides, the CDR3 is TGTGCCAGCAGCTTACTGGGGGAGGACGAGCAGTACTTC. Amino acids: CASSLLGEDEQYF. The full variable domain, its missing parts supplied by reference TRBV13 and TRBJ2-7, is AAGVIQSPRHLIKEKRETATLKCYPIPRHDTVYWYQQGPGQDPQFLISFYEKMQSDKGSIPDRFSAQQFSDYHSELNMSSLELGDSALYFCASSLLGEDEQYFGPGTRLTVT.

In this sample, this clonotype turned up many times. This chain links TRBV6-5 with TRBJ2-5, with unresolved D. V gave up 1 base and J gave up 5 bases, with 2 bases separating them. Germline V gene sequence: CDR1 MNHEY, CDR2 SVGAGI. CDR3 length: 11 amino acids. In nucleotides, the CDR3 is TGTGCCAGCAGTTACTATGAGACCCAGTACTTC. Translation: CASSYYETQYF.

The chain carries TRBV7-9 and TRBJ2-7; possible D gene TRBD1, 5 bases. CDR3 length: 15 amino acids. With 2 bases removed from V and 3 bases from J, the gap between germline ends came to 14 bases. CDR1 is SEHNR and CDR2 is FQNEAQ in the germline V gene (reference sequence). CDR3 nucleotide sequence: TGTGCCAGCAGCTTAACTCTGACAGACCACTACGAGCAGTACTTC. Translating it yields CASSLTLTDHYEQYF.

This clonotype was seen a handful of times. This rearrangement joins TRBV29-1 to TRBJ2-5; TRBD1 is a possible D gene (6 bases). The CDR3 loop spans 15 amino acids. Trimming removed 3 bases from V and 2 bases from J, with 16 bases in between. Looked up from germline, CDR1 is SQVTM and CDR2 is ANQGSEA. CDR3 loop: CSVESGRGVQETQYF. The CDR3, as DNA: TGCAGCGTTGAGAGTGGCAGGGGAGTTCAAGAGACCCAGTACTTC. Drawing the rest from reference TRBV29-1 and TRBJ2-5, the complete variable domain is SAVISQKPSRDICQRGTSLTIQCQVDSQVTMMFWYRQQPGQSLTLIATANQGSEATYESGFVIDKFPISRPNLTFSTLTVSNMSPEDSSIYLCSVESGRGVQETQYFGPGTRLLVL.